This T cell receptor (beta chain) was sequenced during a study of OX40 agonist ivuxolimab in advanced cancers. Turning to the study itself: The group had a mean age of 60 years, ranged from 23 to 79, and was roughly 80% male. Study-wide results and caveats: The work left the antigen specificity of expanded peripheral T cells undetermined. Some nonresponders likewise displayed low normalized T-cell clonal expansion.

The method was immunoSEQ multiplex PCR; TCRdb's version includes in-frame clones alone and lacks a portion of them. The profile shows around 46,000 clones, about nine tenths of them singletons. Regarding this clone: Its antigen remains unknown.

Trimming took 5 bases from V and 0 from J, leaving 11 bases between them. Looked up from germline, CDR1 is SGHDT and CDR2 is YYEEEE. The CDR3 consists of 14 residues. This receptor was taken from an adult with an advanced solid tumor such as melanoma, head and neck, liver or kidney cancer. Material: CD4+ or CD8+ T cells sorted from blood, obtained in a trial of the OX40 agonist ivuxolimab. The chain joins TRBV5-6 to TRBJ1-1, with D maybe TRBD1 (5 bases). The CDR3, as DNA: TGTGCCAGCAGACAAGGGGAACTGAACACTGAAGCTTTCTTT. This encodes CASRQGELNTEAFF. The full variable domain, its missing parts supplied by reference TRBV5-6 and TRBJ1-1, is DAGVTQSPTHLIKTRGQQVTLRCSPKSGHDTVSWYQQALGQGPQFIFQYYEEEERQRGNFPDRFSGHQFPNYSSELNVNALLLGDSALYLCASRQGELNTEAFFGQGTRLTVV.